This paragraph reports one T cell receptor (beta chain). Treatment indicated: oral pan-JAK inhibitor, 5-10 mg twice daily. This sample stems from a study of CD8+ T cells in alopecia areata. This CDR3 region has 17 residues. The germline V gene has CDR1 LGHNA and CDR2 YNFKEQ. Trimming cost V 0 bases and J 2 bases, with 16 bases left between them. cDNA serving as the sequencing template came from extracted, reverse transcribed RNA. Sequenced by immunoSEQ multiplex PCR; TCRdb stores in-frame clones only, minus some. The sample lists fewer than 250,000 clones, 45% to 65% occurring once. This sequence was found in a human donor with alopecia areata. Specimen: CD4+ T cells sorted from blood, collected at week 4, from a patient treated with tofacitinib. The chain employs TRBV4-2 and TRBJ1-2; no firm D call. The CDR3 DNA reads TGTGCCAGCAGCCAAGATGGGTCCCCGAAGGGAAACTATGGCTACACCTTC. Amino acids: CASSQDGSPKGNYGYTF.